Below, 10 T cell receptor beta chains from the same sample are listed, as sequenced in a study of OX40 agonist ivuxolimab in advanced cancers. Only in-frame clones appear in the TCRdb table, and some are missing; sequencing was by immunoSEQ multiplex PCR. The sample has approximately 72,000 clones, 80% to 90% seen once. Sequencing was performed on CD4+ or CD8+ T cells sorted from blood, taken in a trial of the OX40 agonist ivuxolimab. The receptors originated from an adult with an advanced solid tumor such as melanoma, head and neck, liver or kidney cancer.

CDR3 in amino acids: CASSLELDRGGTGELFF. The CDR3 DNA follows: TGTGCCAGCAGCTTGGAATTGGACAGGGGAGGCACCGGGGAGCTGTTTTTT. The genes are TRBV5-4 and TRBJ2-2; 9 positions match TRBD1. The CDR3 sequence is 17 residues long. Germline V gene lookup returns CDR1 SGHNT and CDR2 YYREEE (reference sequence). V was clipped by 0 bases and J by 4 bases; unmatched bases: 7.

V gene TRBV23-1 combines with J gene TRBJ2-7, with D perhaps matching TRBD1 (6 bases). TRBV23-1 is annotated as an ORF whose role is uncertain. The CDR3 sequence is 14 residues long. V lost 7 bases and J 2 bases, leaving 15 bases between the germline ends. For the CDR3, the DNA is TGCGCCAGCACCCCAGACAGGAAACCCTACGAGCAGTACTTC. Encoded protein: CASTPDRKPYEQYF.

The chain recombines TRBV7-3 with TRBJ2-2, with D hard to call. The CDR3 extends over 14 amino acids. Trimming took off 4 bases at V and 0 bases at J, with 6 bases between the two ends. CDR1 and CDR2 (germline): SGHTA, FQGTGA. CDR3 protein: CASSSDANTGELFF. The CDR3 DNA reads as TGTGCCAGCAGCTCCGACGCGAACACCGGGGAGCTGTTTTTT.

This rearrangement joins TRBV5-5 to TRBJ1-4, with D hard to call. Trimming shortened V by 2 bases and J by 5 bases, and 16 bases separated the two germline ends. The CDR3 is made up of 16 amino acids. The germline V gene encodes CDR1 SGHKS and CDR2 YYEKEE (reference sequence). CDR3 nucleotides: TGTGCCAGCAGCTTCCCACGTGGGCCTGAAAATGAAAAACTGTTTTTT. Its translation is CASSFPRGPENEKLFF.

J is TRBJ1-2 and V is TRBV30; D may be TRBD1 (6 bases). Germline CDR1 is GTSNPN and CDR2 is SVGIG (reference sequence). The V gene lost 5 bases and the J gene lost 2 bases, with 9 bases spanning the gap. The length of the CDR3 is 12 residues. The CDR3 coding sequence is TGTGCCTGGGCCACAGGGAACTATGGCTACACCTTC. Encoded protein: CAWATGNYGYTF.

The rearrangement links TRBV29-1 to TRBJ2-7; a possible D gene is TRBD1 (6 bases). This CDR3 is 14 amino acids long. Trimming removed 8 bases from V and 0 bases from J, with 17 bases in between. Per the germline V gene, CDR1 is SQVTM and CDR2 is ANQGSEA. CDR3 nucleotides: TGCAGCATTACCGGGACATCCAGCTCCTACGAGCAGTACTTC. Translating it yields CSITGTSSSYEQYF.

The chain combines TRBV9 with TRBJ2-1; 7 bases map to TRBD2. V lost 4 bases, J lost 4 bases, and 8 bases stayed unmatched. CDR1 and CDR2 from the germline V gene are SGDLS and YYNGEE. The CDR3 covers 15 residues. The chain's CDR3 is CASSLSPSGYNEQFF. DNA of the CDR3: TGTGCCAGCAGCCTGAGTCCTAGCGGTTACAATGAGCAGTTCTTC.

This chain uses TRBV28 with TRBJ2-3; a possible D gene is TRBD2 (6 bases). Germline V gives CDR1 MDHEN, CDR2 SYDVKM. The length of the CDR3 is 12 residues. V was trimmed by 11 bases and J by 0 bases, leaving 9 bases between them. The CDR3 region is CAGGDSTDTQYF. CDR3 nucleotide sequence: TGTGCCGGAGGGGACAGCACAGATACGCAGTATTTT.

The CDR3 sequence is CASSWTGTREGNEQFF. CDR3 nucleotide sequence: TGTGCCAGCAGCTGGACCGGGACTAGGGAGGGGAATGAGCAGTTCTTC. The chain uses TRBV7-2 and TRBJ2-1, with TRBD2 matching over 8 bases. This CDR3 is built from 16 residues. Germline values: CDR1 SGHTA, CDR2 FQGNSA. Unmatched junction bases numbered 12, after V lost 4 bases and J lost 7 bases.

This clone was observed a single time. CDR3 DNA: TGTGCCAGCTCACCACCGTCGGGGCGGCTGAACACTGAAGCTTTCTTT. Its translation is CASSPPSGRLNTEAFF. This chain connects TRBV18 to TRBJ1-1; maybe TRBD1 (5 bases). The CDR3 has 16 amino acids. The V end lost 0 bases, the J end lost 0 bases, and 11 bases lay between the germline ends. The germline V gene has CDR1 KGHSH and CDR2 LQKENI.